The present T cell receptor beta chain was sequenced within a study of T cells in Graves' hyperthyroidism and ophthalmopathy. Patients aged 18 to 65 with hyperthyroidism were newly diagnosed, with duration under 2 months. For this clonotype: A read error may account for a junction end that differs from germline.

Germline V lookup: CDR1 DFQATT, CDR2 SNEGSKA (reference sequence). The CDR3 is 15 residues long. The investigators amplified TCR beta CDR3 regions from RNA transcripts. An initial round of RT-PCR targeting the TCR CDR3 relied on the HTBI primer set. TCRdb passed the multiplex PCR reads through MiXCR, listing each CDR3 protein once. The table records about 46,000 distinct CDR3 sequences, around 45% of them present only once. Sequencing input: peripheral blood or thyroid tissue (not recorded which). The chain is built from TRBV20-1 and TRBJ1-6; the match to TRBD1 covers 7 bases. The source of this sequence is a woman aged 45-65 years with Graves' hyperthyroidism. The CDR3 is CSASRQDRQNSPLRF. The CDR3 bases are TGCAGTGCTAGCCGACAGGACAGGCAGAATTCACCCCTCCGCTTT.